One sample yielded the 9 T cell receptor beta chains listed below, sequenced in a study of T-cell memory formation after mild COVID-19. TCRdb reprocessed the 5' RACE reads via MiXCR and lists one record per CDR3 protein. In the table there are over 500,000 distinct CDR3 sequences, 15% to 20% of which are singletons. Sequenced sample: PBMCs or a T cell subset sorted from them (not recorded which). These receptors came from an adult woman who had mild COVID-19 (a few samples of this study predate the infection). Cell type and time point are not known.

This clonotype appeared a few times. V is TRBV30 and J is TRBJ1-5; D ambiguous. Germline V CDR1 and CDR2: GTSNPN, SVGIG (reference sequence). This CDR3 has 12 residues. V dropped 0 bases and J dropped 4 bases, with 4 bases sitting between them. The CDR3 DNA sequence: TGTGCCTGGAGTGTATGGAATCAGCCCCAGCATTTT. Protein: CAWSVWNQPQHF.

This clonotype was recorded at least ten times. The genes are TRBV6-6 and TRBJ2-7, with D possibly being TRBD1 or TRBD2 (7 bases each). The germline V and J ends were trimmed by 7 bases and 5 bases, with 18 bases remaining between them. The CDR3 spans 14 residues. Germline V gives CDR1 MNHNY, CDR2 SVGAGI (reference sequence). The CDR3 DNA reads TGTGCCAGCATCCAACAGGGGAGCGGGAACGAGCAGTACTTC. This translates into CASIQQGSGNEQYF.

J is TRBJ2-1 and V is TRBV5-8, with D possibly being TRBD1 (6 bases). Trimming cost V 4 bases and J 6 bases, with 14 bases left between them. The V gene's germline CDR1 is SGHTS and CDR2 YDEGEE. The CDR3 length is 14 residues. CDR3 sequence: CASSRTVGVNEQFF. The CDR3 DNA reads as TGTGCCAGCAGCAGGACAGTTGGAGTCAATGAGCAGTTCTTC.

V is TRBV6-2 or TRBV6-3 and J is TRBJ2-1, with D tentatively TRBD1 or TRBD2 (6 bases each). V was clipped by 0 bases and J by 7 bases, with 22 bases between them. The germline V gene has CDR1 MNHEY and CDR2 SVGEGT. The CDR3 covers 18 residues. Here the CDR3 reads CASSYSFHREVFRNEQFF. The CDR3 nucleotides are TGTGCCAGCAGTTACTCGTTCCACAGGGAGGTTTTTCGGAATGAGCAGTTCTTC.

This clonotype occurred a few times. The chain couples TRBV20-1 to TRBJ2-1; 8 nucleotides match TRBD2. V lost 6 bases, J lost 4 bases, and 11 bases stayed unmatched. Germline CDR1 and CDR2: DFQATT and SNEGSKA (reference sequence). The length of the CDR3 is 15 residues. The CDR3 DNA is TGCAGTGCCGGGGGGGACTCTCTCAATTACAATGAGCAGTTCTTC. This translates into CSAGGDSLNYNEQFF.

CDR3 amino acids: CSVEDWGDSGYEQYF. The CDR3 DNA reads as TGCAGCGTTGAAGACTGGGGGGATAGCGGCTACGAGCAGTACTTC. This chain connects TRBV29-1 to TRBJ2-7; maybe TRBD2 (6 bases). Trimming removed 0 bases from V and 3 bases from J, with 15 bases in between. Per the germline V gene, CDR1 is SQVTM and CDR2 is ANQGSEA. The CDR3 is 15 residues long.

The chain employs TRBV10-3 and TRBJ2-6, with no clear D. Germline V CDR1 and CDR2: ENHRY, SYGVKD. This CDR3 is built from 15 residues. V dropped 6 bases and J dropped 4 bases, with 13 bases sitting between them. The CDR3 nucleotides are TGTGCCATCAGGACACTTCCCTCGGGGGCCAACGTCCTGACTTTC. Translated: CAIRTLPSGANVLTF.

The genes are TRBV4-2 and TRBJ1-2; 9 bases are a match to TRBD1. V lost 2 bases to trimming and J lost 1 base; unmatched junction nucleotides: 2. This CDR3 is built from 15 residues. CDR1 and CDR2 (germline): LGHNA, YNFKEQ. Here the CDR3 DNA reads TGTGCCAGCAGCCAACTGGGACAGGGTAACTATGGCTACACCTTC. Translating gives CASSQLGQGNYGYTF.

This clonotype was found a few times. J is TRBJ2-5 and V is TRBV5-1; the D call may be TRBD1 or TRBD2 (5 bases each). V lost 4 bases to trimming and J lost 5 bases, with 12 bases between them. Germline loops: CDR1 SGHRS, CDR2 YFSETQ. The CDR3 runs to 13 residues. The CDR3 bases are TGCGCCAGCAGCATGGGACCCCGGGAGACCCAGTACTTC. As protein: CASSMGPRETQYF.